This TCR beta chain was sequenced in a study of graft-versus-host responses after intestinal transplantation. Study-wide context: Recipients had transplants, and these were multivisceral, liver-intestinal, or isolated intestinal. Study-level points and caveats: Recipient marrow harbored GvH clones, some of which surfaced first in ileum or blood.

Measured with immunoSEQ multiplex PCR; TCRdb has only the in-frame clones, and not every one. The data contain around 110,000 clones, over 85% of them seen just once; the ten biggest clones take up about 0.2%. The CDR3 extends over 15 amino acids. The germline gives CDR1 MDHEN, CDR2 SYDVKM. To note about this clone: Its antigen remains unidentified. An end of the junction differs from the germline gene, which may be a read error.

V is TRBV28 and J is TRBJ2-7; D might be TRBD1 or TRBD2, each matching 5 bases. The clonotype was recovered from a human donor who was the organ donor for an intestinal transplant. The specimen comprised unstimulated CD4+ T cells sorted from spleen or lymph node cells, sampled before transplant. This chain's CDR3 is CAGSLLGGGSYEQYF. The CDR3 DNA sequence: TGTGCCGGCAGTTTATTAGGTGGGGGTTCCTACGAGCAGTACTTC.